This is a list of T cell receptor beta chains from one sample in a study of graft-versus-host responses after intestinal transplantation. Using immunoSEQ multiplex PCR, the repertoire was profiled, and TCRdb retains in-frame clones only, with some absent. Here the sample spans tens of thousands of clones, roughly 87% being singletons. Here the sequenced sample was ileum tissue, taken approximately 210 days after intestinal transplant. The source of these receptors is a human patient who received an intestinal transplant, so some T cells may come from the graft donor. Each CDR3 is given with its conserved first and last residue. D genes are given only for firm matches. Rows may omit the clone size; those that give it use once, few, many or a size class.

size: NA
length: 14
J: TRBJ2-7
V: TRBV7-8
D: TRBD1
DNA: TGTGCCAGCAGCTTACGGGACAGGGAACACGAGCAGTACTTC
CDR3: CASSLRDREHEQYF

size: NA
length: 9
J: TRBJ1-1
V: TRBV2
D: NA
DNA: TGTGCCAGCAGCAGGGAAGCTTTCTTT
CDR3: CASSREAFF

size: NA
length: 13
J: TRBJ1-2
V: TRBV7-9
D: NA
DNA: TGTGCCAGCAGCTTAGGTGTTAACTATGGCTACACCTTC
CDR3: CASSLGVNYGYTF

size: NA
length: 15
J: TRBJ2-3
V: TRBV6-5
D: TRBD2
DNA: TGTGCCAGCGCGTTACTAGCGGGAGACACAGATACGCAGTATTTT
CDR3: CASALLAGDTDTQYF

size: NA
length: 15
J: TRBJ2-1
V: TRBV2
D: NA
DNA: TGTGCCAGCAGTGAAGAGGGAGCTGCTTACAATGAGCAGTTCTTC
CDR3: CASSEEGAAYNEQFF

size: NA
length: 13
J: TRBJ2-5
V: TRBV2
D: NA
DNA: TGTGCCAGCACGGCGGAGTACCAAGAGACCCAGTACTTC
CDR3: CASTAEYQETQYF

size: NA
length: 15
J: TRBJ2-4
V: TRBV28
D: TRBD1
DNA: TGTGCCAGCAGGGGGACAGGTGGACCGAAAAACATTCAGTACTTC
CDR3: CASRGTGGPKNIQYF

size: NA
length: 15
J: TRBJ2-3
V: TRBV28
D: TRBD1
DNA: TGTGCCAGCGGGATCTACAGGGGGAGCACAGATACGCAGTATTTT
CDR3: CASGIYRGSTDTQYF

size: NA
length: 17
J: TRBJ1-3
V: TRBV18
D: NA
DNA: TGTGCCAGCTCACCACCCGCCCCCACAGGTAATGGAAACACCATATATTTT
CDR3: CASSPPAPTGNGNTIYF

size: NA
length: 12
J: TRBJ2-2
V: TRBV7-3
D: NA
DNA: TGTGCCAGCAGCCGACGAGGCGGGGAGCTGTTTTTT
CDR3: CASSRRGGELFF

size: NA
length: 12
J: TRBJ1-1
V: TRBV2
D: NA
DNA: TGTGCCAGCTCCGGACAGAACACTGAAGCTTTCTTT
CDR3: CASSGQNTEAFF

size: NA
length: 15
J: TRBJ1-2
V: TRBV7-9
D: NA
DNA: TGTGCCAGCAGCTTACCTGACATGGGACACTATGGCTACACCTTC
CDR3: CASSLPDMGHYGYTF

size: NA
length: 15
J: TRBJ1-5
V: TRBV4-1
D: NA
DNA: TGCGCCAGCAGCCAATGGATTTATAGCAATCAGCCCCAGCATTTT
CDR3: CASSQWIYSNQPQHF

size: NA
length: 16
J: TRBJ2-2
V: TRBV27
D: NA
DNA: TGTGCCAGCAGTTTGTACTGGGGCTCGGGCACCGGGGAGCTGTTTTTT
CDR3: CASSLYWGSGTGELFF

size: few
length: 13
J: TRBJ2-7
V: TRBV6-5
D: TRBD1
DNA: TGTGCCAGCAGCCCCAGGACAGGGGGCGAGCAGTACTTC
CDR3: CASSPRTGGEQYF

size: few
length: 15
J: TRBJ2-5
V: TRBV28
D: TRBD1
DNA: TGTGCCAGCAGTTTACTGGGGGACAGGGGGGAGACCCAGTACTTC
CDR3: CASSLLGDRGETQYF

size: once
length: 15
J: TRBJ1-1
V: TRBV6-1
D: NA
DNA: TGTGCCAGCAGTCGTACGGGGGTTTTTAACACTGAAGCTTTCTTT
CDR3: CASSRTGVFNTEAFF

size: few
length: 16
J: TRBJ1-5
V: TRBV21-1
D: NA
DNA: TGTGCCAGCAGCAAAGAAGGGGAGGGTATTTATCAGCCCCAGCATTTT
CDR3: CASSKEGEGIYQPQHF

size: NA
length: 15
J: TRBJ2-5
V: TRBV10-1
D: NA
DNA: TGCGCCAGCAGTGAGTCGAGGAGTGGGGGGGAGACCCAGTACTTC
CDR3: CASSESRSGGETQYF

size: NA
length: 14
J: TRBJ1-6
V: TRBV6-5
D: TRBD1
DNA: TGTGCCAGCAGGCCAGGGGGGGGTAGATCACCCCTCCACTTT
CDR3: CASRPGGGRSPLHF